This T cell receptor beta chain emerged from a study of tumor and adjacent non-tumor tissue in lung cancer. The CDR3 runs 14 residues. Germline assignment: CDR1 MNHNY and CDR2 SVGAGI (reference sequence). RNA was extracted from bulk tissue without any cell sorting. This clonotype has more than one count but fewer than ten. The junction departs from the called germline gene at one end, perhaps through a read error. Three rounds of nested PCR, following a modified ARM-PCR protocol, produced the TCRbeta library. TCRdb called the multiplex PCR reads again in MiXCR, with one record for every CDR3 protein. The sample holds approximately 79,000 distinct CDR3 sequences, 72% seen once.

The receptor's source is a middle-aged woman with non-small cell lung cancer. Specimen: lung tumor tissue. V and J are TRBV6-6 and TRBJ2-7; D may match TRBD1 or TRBD2 (5 bases each). CDR3 nucleotides: TGTGCCAGTAGACCCAGGGACGGGCACTACAAGCAGTACTTC. Its protein is CASRPRDGHYKQYF.